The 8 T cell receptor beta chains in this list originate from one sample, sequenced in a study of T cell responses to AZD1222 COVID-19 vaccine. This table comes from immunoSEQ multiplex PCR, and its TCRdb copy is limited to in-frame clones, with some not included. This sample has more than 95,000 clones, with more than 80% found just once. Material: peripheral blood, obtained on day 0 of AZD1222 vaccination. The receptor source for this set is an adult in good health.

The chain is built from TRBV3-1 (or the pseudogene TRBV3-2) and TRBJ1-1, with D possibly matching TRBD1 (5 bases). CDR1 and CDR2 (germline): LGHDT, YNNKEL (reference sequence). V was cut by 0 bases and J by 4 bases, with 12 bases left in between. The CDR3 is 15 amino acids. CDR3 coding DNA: TGTGCCAGCAGCCAAGAATACGGGGCCCCCACTGAAGCTTTCTTT. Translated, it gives CASSQEYGAPTEAFF.

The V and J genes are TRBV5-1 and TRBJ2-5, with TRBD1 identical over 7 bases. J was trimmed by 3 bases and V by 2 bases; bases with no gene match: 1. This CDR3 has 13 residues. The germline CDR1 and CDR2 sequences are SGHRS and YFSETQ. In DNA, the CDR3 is TGCGCCAGCAGCTTCCAGGGGGAAGAGACCCAGTACTTC. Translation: CASSFQGEETQYF.

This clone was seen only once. As DNA, the CDR3 is TGCGCCAGCAGCACGAGCTTAACTAGCACAGATACGCAGTATTTT. This gives the protein CASSTSLTSTDTQYF. V usage is TRBV5-1 and J usage is TRBJ2-3; D not certain. Per germline, CDR1 SGHRS and CDR2 YFSETQ. The CDR3 is made up of 15 amino acids. The germline V and J ends were trimmed by 4 bases and 0 bases, with 12 bases remaining between them. The full variable domain, its missing parts supplied by reference TRBV5-1 and TRBJ2-3, is KAGVTQTPRYLIKTRGQQVTLSCSPISGHRSVSWYQQTPGQGLQFLFEYFSETQRNKGNFPGRFSGRQFSNSRSEMNVSTLELGDSALYLCASSTSLTSTDTQYFGPGTRLTVL.

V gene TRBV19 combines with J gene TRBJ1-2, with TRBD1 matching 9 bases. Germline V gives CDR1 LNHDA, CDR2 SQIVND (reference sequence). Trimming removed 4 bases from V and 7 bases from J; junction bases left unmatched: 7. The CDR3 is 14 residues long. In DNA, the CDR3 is TGTGCCAGTAGTACGACAGGGGGTTTTGTTGGCTACACCTTC. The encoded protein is CASSTTGGFVGYTF.

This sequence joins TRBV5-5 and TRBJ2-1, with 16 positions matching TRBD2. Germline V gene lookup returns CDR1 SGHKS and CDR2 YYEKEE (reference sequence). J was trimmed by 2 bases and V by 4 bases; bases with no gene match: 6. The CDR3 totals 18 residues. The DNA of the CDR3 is TGTGCCAGCAGCCCGGGGACTAGCGGGAGGGTAACCTACAATGAGCAGTTCTTC. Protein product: CASSPGTSGRVTYNEQFF. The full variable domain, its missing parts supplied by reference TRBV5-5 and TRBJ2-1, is DAGVTQSPTHLIKTRGQQVTLRCSPISGHKSVSWYQQVLGQGPQFIFQYYEKEERGRGNFPDRFSARQFPNYSSELNVNALLLGDSALYLCASSPGTSGRVTYNEQFFGPGTRLTVL.

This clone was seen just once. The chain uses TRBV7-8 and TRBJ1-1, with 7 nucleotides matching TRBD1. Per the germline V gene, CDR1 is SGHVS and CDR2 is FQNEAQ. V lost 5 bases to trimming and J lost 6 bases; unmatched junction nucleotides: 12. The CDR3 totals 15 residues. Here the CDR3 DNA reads TGTGCCAGCAGCCCGCCGGTACAGGGGTCTTCTGAAGCTTTCTTT. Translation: CASSPPVQGSSEAFF.

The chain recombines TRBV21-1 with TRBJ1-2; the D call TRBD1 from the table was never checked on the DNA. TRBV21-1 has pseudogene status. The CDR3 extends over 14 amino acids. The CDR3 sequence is CASSSRQGCRGYTF. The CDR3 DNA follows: TGTGCCAGCAGCTCCCGACAGGGGTGCCGCGGCTACACCTTC.

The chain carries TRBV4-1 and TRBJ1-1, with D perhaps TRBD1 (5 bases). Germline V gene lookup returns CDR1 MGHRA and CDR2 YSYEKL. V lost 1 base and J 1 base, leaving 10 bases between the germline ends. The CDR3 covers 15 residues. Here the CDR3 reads CASSQGPQGNTEAFF. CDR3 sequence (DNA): TGCGCCAGCAGCCAAGGGCCCCAGGGGAACACTGAAGCTTTCTTT.